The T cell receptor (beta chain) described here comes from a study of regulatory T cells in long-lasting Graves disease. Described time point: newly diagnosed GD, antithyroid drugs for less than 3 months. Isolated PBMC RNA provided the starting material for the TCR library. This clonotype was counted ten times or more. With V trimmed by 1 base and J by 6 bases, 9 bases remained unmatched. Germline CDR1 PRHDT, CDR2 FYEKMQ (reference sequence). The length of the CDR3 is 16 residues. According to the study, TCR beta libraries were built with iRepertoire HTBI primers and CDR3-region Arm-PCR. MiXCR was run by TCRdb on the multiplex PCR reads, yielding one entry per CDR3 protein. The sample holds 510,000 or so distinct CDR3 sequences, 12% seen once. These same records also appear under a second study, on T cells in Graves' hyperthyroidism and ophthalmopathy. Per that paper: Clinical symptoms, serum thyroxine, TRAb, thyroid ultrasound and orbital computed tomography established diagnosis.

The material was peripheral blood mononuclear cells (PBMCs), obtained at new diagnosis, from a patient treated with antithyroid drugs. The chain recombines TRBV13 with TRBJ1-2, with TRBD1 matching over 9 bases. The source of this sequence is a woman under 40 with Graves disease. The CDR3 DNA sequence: TGTGCCAGCAGCTTAGTGGGGACAGGGTCCCTCAATGGCTACACCTTC. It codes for CASSLVGTGSLNGYTF.